Below, one T cell receptor (beta chain) is given with its context. TCRdb reprocessed the 5' RACE reads via MiXCR and lists one record per CDR3 protein. The table shows roughly 87,000 distinct CDR3 sequences, with around 17% occurring only once. Germline CDR1 and CDR2: LGHNA and YNFKEQ. The ends were cut back, 4 bases at V and 1 base at J, with 7 bases in the middle. The CDR3 extends over 13 amino acids. This sample was included in a study of T cells of healthy individuals. This chain connects TRBV4-2 to TRBJ1-1; D gene unclear. The TCR was taken from a human donor in good health. The CDR3 DNA is TGTGCCAGCAGCCGACCAGAGAACACTGAAGCTTTCTTT. Amino acid sequence: CASSRPENTEAFF.